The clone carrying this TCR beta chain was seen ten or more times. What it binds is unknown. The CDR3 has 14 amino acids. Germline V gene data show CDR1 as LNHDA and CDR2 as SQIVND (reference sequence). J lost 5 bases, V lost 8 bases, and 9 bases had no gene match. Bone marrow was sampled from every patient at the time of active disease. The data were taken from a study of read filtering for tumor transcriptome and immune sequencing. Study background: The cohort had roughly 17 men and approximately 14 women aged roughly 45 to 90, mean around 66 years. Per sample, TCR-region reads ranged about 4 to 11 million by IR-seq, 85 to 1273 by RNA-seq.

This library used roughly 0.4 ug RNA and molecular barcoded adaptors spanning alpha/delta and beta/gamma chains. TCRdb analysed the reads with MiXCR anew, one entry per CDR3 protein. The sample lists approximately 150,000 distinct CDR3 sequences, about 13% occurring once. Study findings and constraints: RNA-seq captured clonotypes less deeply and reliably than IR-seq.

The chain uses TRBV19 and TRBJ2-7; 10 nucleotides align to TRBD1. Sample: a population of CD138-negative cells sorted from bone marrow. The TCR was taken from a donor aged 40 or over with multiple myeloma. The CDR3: CASSLGDRGDEQYF. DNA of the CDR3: TGTGCCAGTTCACTGGGGGACAGGGGAGACGAGCAGTACTTC.